The 25 T cell receptor beta chains in this list originate from one sample, sequenced in a study of T cell repertoires in aging, cancer and after chemotherapy. Multiplex touch-down PCR with TRB-A/B primers amplified rearranged V-D-J TRB sequences. TCRdb used MiXCR to reprocess the multiplex PCR reads, holding one entry per CDR3 protein. The sample includes around 9,700 distinct CDR3 sequences, about 33% of them seen just once. The template was genomic DNA from peripheral blood, not RNA. Sequenced input: blood. The receptor source for this set is a human donor in good health.

The V call is TRBV15, the J call TRBJ2-7, with 11 bases lining up with TRBD2. Germline V gene data show CDR1 as LNHNV and CDR2 as YYDKDF (reference sequence). V was clipped by 6 bases and J by 4 bases; unmatched bases: 5. The CDR3 consists of 14 residues. CDR3 sequence (DNA): TGTGCCACCAGTACAGGGACTAGCGGATACGAGCAGTACTTC. Translation gives CATSTGTSGYEQYF.

The J gene is TRBJ2-5, the V gene TRBV19; D tentatively fits TRBD1 or TRBD2 (5 bases each). This CDR3 is 14 amino acids long. Between the trimmed V and J ends, which lost 8 bases and 9 bases, there was a span of 22 bases. The germline V gene encodes CDR1 LNHDA and CDR2 SQIVND (reference sequence). In DNA form, the CDR3 reads TGTGCCAGTTCCTACGGGACCAGCGGCTGGGCCCAGTACTTC. Translating it yields CASSYGTSGWAQYF.

This clonotype was seen a handful of times. The chain joins TRBV30 to TRBJ1-1; TRBD1 aligns across 8 bases. CDR1 is GTSNPN, CDR2 SVGIG, per germline (reference sequence). After removal of 0 bases from V and 7 bases from J, the junction contained 1 base not matched to a gene. The CDR3 is 12 residues long. CDR3 amino acids: CAWSVGTGEAFF. In DNA form, the CDR3 reads TGTGCCTGGAGTGTAGGGACAGGTGAAGCTTTCTTT.

The rearrangement uses TRBV6-2 or TRBV6-3 and TRBJ2-7; D remains unclear. The CDR3 loop spans 12 amino acids. V was cut by 6 bases and J by 6 bases, with 12 bases left in between. Looked up from germline, CDR1 is MNHEY and CDR2 is SVGEGT. The CDR3 DNA reads as TGTGCCAGCAGCCCAGACTTCTCCGAGCAGTACTTC. This codes for CASSPDFSEQYF.

With regard to this clonotype: This may stem from a read error, because a much larger clone lies one nucleotide away. As the CDR3 is not closed by the conserved phenylalanine or tryptophan, this likely results from a read error. The chain recombines TRBV6-6 with TRBJ2-3; 10 bases match TRBD2. Trimming took 6 bases from V and 4 from J; bases not matched to a gene: 7. The CDR3 length is 15 residues. Per germline, CDR1 MNHNY and CDR2 SVGAGI (reference sequence). Here the CDR3 reads CASRRGLAEADTQYL. The DNA of the CDR3 is TGTGCCAGCAGACGCGGACTAGCGGAGGCAGATACGCAGTATCTT.

The chain couples TRBV30 to TRBJ1-2, with 8 bases matching TRBD1. The CDR3 contains 12 residues. The V gene's germline CDR1 is GTSNPN and CDR2 SVGIG (reference sequence). V was clipped by 8 bases and J by 8 bases; unmatched bases: 10. CDR3 loop: CARQTGAEGYTF. The CDR3 nucleotides read TGTGCCCGACAGACAGGGGCTGAGGGCTACACCTTC.

This chain uses TRBV5-5 with TRBJ2-1; D unclear. CDR1 is SGHKS and CDR2 is YYEKEE in the germline V gene (reference sequence). V lost 4 bases, J lost 3 bases, and 14 bases lay in between. The length of the CDR3 is 15 residues. The CDR3 nucleotides read TGTGCCAGCAGCCAACAACTGGACCGCTACAATGAGCAGTTCTTC. Translated, it gives CASSQQLDRYNEQFF.

This chain joins TRBV27 and TRBJ2-7, with 11 bases identical to TRBD1. V shed 5 bases, J shed 7 bases, and the junction held 4 bases outside the gene matches. The CDR3 extends over 13 amino acids. Germline V lookup: CDR1 MNHEY, CDR2 SMNVEV (reference sequence). The CDR3, as DNA: TGTGCCAGCAGTGCCCGGGACAGGGGGGAGCAGTACTTC. It yields the protein CASSARDRGEQYF.

V gene TRBV19 combines with J gene TRBJ1-3; perhaps TRBD1 as D (5 bases). V shed 7 bases and J shed 4 bases, with 8 bases lying between them. This CDR3 spans 12 amino acids. CDR1 is LNHDA and CDR2 is SQIVND in the germline V gene (reference sequence). The CDR3 reads CASMGEGNTIYF. The CDR3 DNA is TGTGCCAGTATGGGGGAGGGAAACACCATATATTTT. The whole variable domain, filled in from reference TRBV19 and TRBJ1-3, reads DGGITQSPKYLFRKEGQNVTLSCEQNLNHDAMYWYRQDPGQGLRLIYYSQIVNDFQKGDIAEGYSVSREKKESFPLTVTSAQKNPTAFYLCASMGEGNTIYFGEGSWLTVV.

The J gene is TRBJ2-2, the V gene TRBV5-6, with a weak D call TRBD1 (5 bases). The CDR3 sequence is 14 residues long. Per germline, CDR1 SGHDT and CDR2 YYEEEE. V was pared by 4 bases and J by 4 bases, with 11 bases between. The CDR3 reads CASSPIDSTGELFF. The DNA for the CDR3 is TGTGCCAGCAGCCCTATCGACAGCACCGGGGAGCTGTTTTTT.

CDR3 bases: TGTGCCAGCAGTGTGCGCGTACTAGCGGGATTAGGGGAGCTGTTTTTT. Protein sequence: CASSVRVLAGLGELFF. The J gene is TRBJ2-2, the V gene TRBV5-6; TRBD2 matches 10 bases. The CDR3 is 16 residues long. V was pared by 5 bases and J by 8 bases, with 12 bases of the junction left unmatched. Germline loops: CDR1 SGHDT, CDR2 YYEEEE. The whole variable domain, remainder taken from reference TRBV5-6 and TRBJ2-2, is DAGVTQSPTHLIKTRGQQVTLRCSPKSGHDTVSWYQQALGQGPQFIFQYYEEEERQRGNFPDRFSGHQFPNYSSELNVNALLLGDSALYLCASSVRVLAGLGELFFGEGSRLTVL.

J is TRBJ1-1 and V is TRBV27; D gene uncertain. V was pared by 3 bases and J by 0 bases, with 14 bases between. CDR1 is MNHEY, CDR2 SMNVEV, per germline (reference sequence). The CDR3 is 16 amino acids. The CDR3 DNA follows: TGTGCCAGCAGTTTTACGGCCGACACTCTGAACACTGAAGCTTTCTTT. It specifies CASSFTADTLNTEAFF.

Comments on this clonotype: At one boundary the junction diverges from the germline segment, which might be a read error. J is TRBJ2-3 and V is TRBV6-5, with TRBD2 matching 12 bases. The CDR3 extends over 15 amino acids. Germline lookup yields CDR1 MNHEY and CDR2 SVGAGI. In DNA form, the CDR3 reads TGTGCCAGCAGTCAGACTAGCGGGGGACCAGATTCGCAGTATTTT. Its protein is CASSQTSGGPDSQYF.

The V call is TRBV11-3, the J call TRBJ2-1; TRBD2 matches 9 bases. Trimming removed 0 bases from V and 9 bases from J; junction bases left unmatched: 18. Germline V gives CDR1 SGHNT, CDR2 YENEEA. The CDR3 sequence is 19 residues long. The CDR3 loop reads CASSLDPAGGSGPFSEQFF. CDR3 bases: TGTGCCAGCAGCTTAGATCCAGCGGGGGGCTCCGGTCCCTTTTCTGAGCAGTTCTTC.

This clonotype has more than one count but fewer than ten. The chain carries TRBV27 and TRBJ2-7; the D gene is possibly TRBD2 (7 bases). Trimming left V 7 bases short and J 6 bases short, with 28 bases between. The CDR3 extends over 17 amino acids. Germline V gives CDR1 MNHEY, CDR2 SMNVEV (reference sequence). CDR3 in amino acids: CASTPLRGAYPPIEQYF. The CDR3, as DNA: TGTGCCAGCACCCCCCTCCGGGGGGCTTACCCCCCTATCGAGCAGTACTTC.

This clonotype was detected a few times. The chain links TRBV6-4 to TRBJ2-3, with 8 bases fitting TRBD2. Germline CDR1 reads MRHNA; CDR2 reads SNTAGT. V lost 6 bases to trimming and J lost 1 base; unmatched junction nucleotides: 6. The CDR3 has 15 residues. For the CDR3, the DNA is TGTGCCAGCAGCTTGGAACTAGCGGGCACAGATACGCAGTATTTT. Translated, it gives CASSLELAGTDTQYF.

The table lists this clonotype with a few counts. The gene calls are TRBV12-3 or TRBV12-4 and TRBJ1-2; 9 bases line up with TRBD1. The J segment lost 1 base and the V segment lost 7 bases, leaving 7 bases of the junction unmatched. The length of the CDR3 is 15 residues. The CDR3 sequence is CASTAPGQGNYGYTF. CDR3 nucleotide sequence: TGTGCCAGCACCGCTCCGGGACAGGGTAACTATGGCTACACCTTC.

By sample share, this clonotype is medium-sized. The chain uses TRBV11-3 and TRBJ2-1; D remains ambiguous. CDR1 and CDR2 (germline): SGHNT, YENEEA. V gave up 0 bases and J gave up 8 bases, with 8 bases separating them. The CDR3 is 13 residues long. The CDR3 reads CASSLDTLHEQFF. The DNA for the CDR3 is TGTGCCAGCAGCTTAGATACGCTCCATGAGCAGTTCTTC. The entire variable domain, with the rest obtained from reference TRBV11-3 and TRBJ2-1, is as follows: EAGVVQSPRYKIIEKKQPVAFWCNPISGHNTLYWYLQNLGQGPELLIRYENEEAVDDSQLPKDRFSAERLKGVDSTLKIQPAELGDSAVYLCASSLDTLHEQFFGPGTRLTVL.

The genes are TRBV27 and TRBJ2-3; 7 nucleotides align to TRBD2. This CDR3 is built from 18 residues. J was trimmed by 1 base and V by 4 bases; bases with no gene match: 14. Germline CDR1 is MNHEY and CDR2 is SMNVEV (reference sequence). The CDR3 reads CASSSPDSSGPGTDTQYF. CDR3 DNA sequence: TGTGCCAGCAGTTCCCCTGATTCTAGCGGCCCCGGCACAGATACGCAGTATTTT.

This clonotype appeared once. This chain links TRBV6-4 with TRBJ2-3; 12 bases align to TRBD2. The CDR3 extends over 16 amino acids. Germline CDR1 is MRHNA and CDR2 is SNTAGT. The J segment lost 5 bases and the V segment lost 2 bases, leaving 5 bases of the junction unmatched. CDR3 region: CASSDDLAGGQDTQYF. Written as DNA, the CDR3 is TGTGCCAGCAGTGACGACCTAGCGGGGGGGCAAGATACGCAGTATTTT.

The chain uses TRBV19 and TRBJ1-6; perhaps TRBD1 as D (6 bases). The CDR3 runs 16 residues. V dropped 7 bases and J dropped 10 bases, with 23 bases sitting between them. Germline V gene sequence: CDR1 LNHDA, CDR2 SQIVND (reference sequence). As DNA, the CDR3 is TGTGCCAGTACCGCTGAGGCTGGGGGGCGGGGATCACCCCTCCACTTT. Its translation: CASTAEAGGRGSPLHF. Full variable domain (outside the CDR3, taken from reference TRBV19 and TRBJ1-6): DGGITQSPKYLFRKEGQNVTLSCEQNLNHDAMYWYRQDPGQGLRLIYYSQIVNDFQKGDIAEGYSVSREKKESFPLTVTSAQKNPTAFYLCASTAEAGGRGSPLHFGNGTRLTVT.

V usage is TRBV12-3 or TRBV12-4 and J usage is TRBJ1-4; D call uncertain. The CDR3 sequence is 13 residues long. With 0 bases removed from V and 10 bases from J, the gap between germline ends came to 9 bases. The CDR3: CASSLAEKGKLFF. Here the CDR3 DNA reads TGTGCCAGCAGTTTAGCCGAAAAGGGAAAACTGTTTTTT.

The V gene is TRBV12-3 or TRBV12-4, the J gene TRBJ2-1; 11 bases line up with TRBD2. The CDR3 is 16 residues long. J lost 0 bases, V lost 7 bases, and 5 bases had no gene match. The CDR3 reads CASIGTSGSSYNEQFF. The CDR3 DNA follows: TGTGCCAGCATCGGGACTAGCGGAAGCTCCTACAATGAGCAGTTCTTC.

The CDR3 reads CASIPRTGNNEQFF. The CDR3, as DNA: TGTGCCAGCATCCCCAGGACGGGAAACAATGAGCAGTTCTTC. V and J are TRBV12-3 or TRBV12-4 and TRBJ2-1; D possibly corresponds to TRBD2 (5 bases). This CDR3 has 14 amino acids. Trimming left V 7 bases short and J 5 bases short, with 15 bases between.

J is TRBJ2-3 and V is TRBV11-3; D is ambiguous. The CDR3 length is 12 residues. The V gene lost 7 bases and the J gene lost 4 bases, with 9 bases spanning the gap. Germline V CDR1 and CDR2: SGHNT, YENEEA. CDR3 sequence: CASNPNADTQYF. DNA for the CDR3: TGTGCCAGCAACCCGAACGCAGATACGCAGTATTTT.